This note documents a single T cell receptor beta chain sequence. Its antigen is still unknown. This entry comes from a study of T cell responses to AZD1222 COVID-19 vaccine. Whole-study results and caveats: Among the donors, most were white British and more were female, and clonal diversity was possibly underestimated. Vaccine-associated CD4 TCRs ranged over spike, dominating at 160-218 and 743-854. Sampled repertoires all dated from after the peak T cell response.

The protocol was immunoSEQ multiplex PCR, while the TCRdb copy is restricted to in-frame clones and leaves out a portion. Among 150,000 to 200,000 clones listed, under 95% were seen once. The sequencing used peripheral blood, collected on day 0 of AZD1222 vaccination. The receptor's source is an adult in good health.

DNA of the CDR3: TGTGCCAGCAGCCCCCCGACTAGCGGGAGGGCTGCCGGGGAGCTGTTTTTT. Its translation: CASSPPTSGRAAGELFF. J is TRBJ2-2 and V is TRBV5-4; 14 bases fit TRBD2. The CDR3 runs 17 residues. With 4 bases clipped from V and 6 bases from J, the junction kept 8 bases outside the gene matches. Germline V CDR1 and CDR2: SGHNT, YYREEE (reference sequence).